Following are 20 T cell receptor beta chains from one sample sequenced in a study of shared clonotypes between healthy human individuals. Data came from immunoSEQ multiplex PCR; TCRdb stores just in-frame clones and leaves some out. The sample carries 550,000 to 700,000 clones, about 80% recorded once. The specimen was memory CD4+ T cells sorted from blood. The subset: CD45RA-negative fraction. Receptors originate from a woman aged 30 to 39 in good health.

The chain couples TRBV2 to TRBJ2-3; D gene unclear. The CDR3 covers 13 residues. Trimming took off 6 bases at V and 6 bases at J, with 13 bases between the two ends. Germline V gene lookup returns CDR1 SNHLY and CDR2 FYNNEI. The CDR3 region is CASRGMVVDTQYF. As DNA, the CDR3 is TGTGCCAGCAGGGGTATGGTTGTTGATACGCAGTATTTT.

A word on this clone: It may be a read error: a sequence one base away is much more abundant. Other nucleotide sequences in the sample specify the same CDR3. The V call is TRBV11-2, the J call TRBJ2-5; D is unclear. CDR1 is SGHAT and CDR2 is FQNNGV in the germline V gene. There are 12 residues in the CDR3. The V and J ends lost 1 base and 2 bases respectively, with 2 bases between them. The CDR3 DNA is TGTGCCAGCAGCTTAGGACAAGAGACCCAGTACTTC. Its translation: CASSLGQETQYF. Together with reference TRBV11-2 and TRBJ2-5, the CDR3 gives the full variable domain: EAGVAQSPRYKIIEKRQSVAFWCNPISGHATLYWYQQILGQGPKLLIQFQNNGVVDDSQLPKDRFSAERLKGVDSTLKIQPAKLEDSAVYLCASSLGQETQYFGPGTRLLVL.

The table lists this clone with a few counts. Distinct nucleotide sequences in the sample also encode this CDR3. V and J are TRBV7-2 and TRBJ1-2; 9 nucleotides align to TRBD1. The CDR3 sequence is 15 residues long. Germline assignment: CDR1 SGHTA and CDR2 FQGNSA. V shed 2 bases, J shed 2 bases, and the junction held 3 bases outside the gene matches. CDR3 coding DNA: TGTGCCAGCAGCTTACCGGGACAGGGAAACTATGGCTACACCTTC. Encoded protein: CASSLPGQGNYGYTF.

The rearrangement joins TRBV30 to TRBJ1-2; 8 bases match TRBD1. The germline V gene has CDR1 GTSNPN and CDR2 SVGIG (reference sequence). Trimming took 4 bases from V and 3 from J; bases not matched to a gene: 1. The CDR3 is 12 amino acids. CDR3 nucleotide sequence: TGTGCCTGGACAGGGGGCTACTATGGCTACACCTTC. Translated: CAWTGGYYGYTF.

Comment on this clone: Different DNA sequences within this sample yield the same CDR3. The chain employs TRBV5-1 and TRBJ2-3; D call uncertain. Trimming cost V 4 bases and J 3 bases, with 9 bases left between them. The CDR3 totals 13 residues. Looked up from germline, CDR1 is SGHRS and CDR2 is YFSETQ. The CDR3 region is CASSPPSTDTQYF. The CDR3 DNA follows: TGCGCCAGCAGCCCCCCCTCTACAGATACGCAGTATTTT.

The V and J genes are TRBV2 and TRBJ2-4; D gene unclear. Trimming took off 6 bases at V and 0 bases at J, with 9 bases between the two ends. The CDR3 covers 14 residues. The germline V gene encodes CDR1 SNHLY and CDR2 FYNNEI. This CDR3 reads CASSLGLAKNIQYF. In nucleotides, the CDR3 is TGTGCCAGCAGCCTCGGTCTAGCCAAAAACATTCAGTACTTC. The full variable domain, with the rest looked up from reference TRBV2 and TRBJ2-4, is EPEVTQTPSHQVTQMGQEVILRCVPISNHLYFYWYRQILGQKVEFLVSFYNNEISEKSEIFDDQFSVERPDGSNFTLKIRSTKLEDSAMYFCASSLGLAKNIQYFGAGTRLSVL.

The chain joins TRBV9 to TRBJ2-7; 8 nucleotides agree with TRBD1. Per the germline V gene, CDR1 is SGDLS and CDR2 is YYNGEE. V gave up 1 base and J gave up 4 bases; unmatched junction bases: 7. The CDR3 is 15 amino acids. The CDR3 DNA sequence: TGTGCCAGCAGCGTAAGGTCCCAGGGGGCGTACGAGCAGTACTTC. It codes for CASSVRSQGAYEQYF.

J is TRBJ1-3 and V is TRBV18, with D possibly being TRBD1 (5 bases). CDR3 length: 15 amino acids. Germline CDR1 and CDR2: KGHSH and LQKENI. V was clipped by 6 bases and J by 2 bases, with 14 bases between them. The CDR3 DNA reads TGTGCCAGCTCTCCTCAGGGAACGGCTGGAAACACCATATATTTT. Translation gives CASSPQGTAGNTIYF. Looking up the rest from reference TRBV18 and TRBJ1-3 gives the full variable domain: NAGVMQNPRHLVRRRGQEARLRCSPMKGHSHVYWYRQLPEEGLKFMVYLQKENIIDESGMPKERFSAEFPKEGPSILRIQQVVRGDSAAYFCASSPQGTAGNTIYFGEGSWLTVV.

This clone was seen a few times. The rearrangement links TRBV9 to TRBJ2-2; D may correspond to TRBD1 or TRBD2 (7 bases each). The germline CDR1 and CDR2 sequences are SGDLS and YYNGEE. Trimming removed 0 bases from V and 3 bases from J, with 18 bases in between. There are 18 residues in the CDR3. The CDR3 sequence: CASSVGVGRDRYTGELFF. CDR3 nucleotides: TGTGCCAGCAGCGTAGGAGTGGGGAGGGACAGATACACCGGGGAGCTGTTTTTT.

The chain combines TRBV18 with TRBJ2-5, with a possible D match to TRBD2 (6 bases). This CDR3 is 15 amino acids long. V lost 2 bases to trimming and J lost 2 bases, with 12 bases between them. CDR1 is KGHSH and CDR2 is LQKENI in the germline V gene. The CDR3 region is CASSPVSGRQETQYF. The DNA for the CDR3 is TGTGCCAGCTCACCAGTGTCAGGGAGGCAAGAGACCCAGTACTTC. Drawing the rest from reference TRBV18 and TRBJ2-5, the complete variable domain is NAGVMQNPRHLVRRRGQEARLRCSPMKGHSHVYWYRQLPEEGLKFMVYLQKENIIDESGMPKERFSAEFPKEGPSILRIQQVVRGDSAAYFCASSPVSGRQETQYFGPGTRLLVL.

This chain connects TRBV5-6 to TRBJ1-2; maybe TRBD1 (6 bases). Germline V lookup: CDR1 SGHDT, CDR2 YYEEEE. Trimming stripped 3 bases from V and 2 bases from J, with 8 bases between. There are 13 residues in the CDR3. The CDR3 coding sequence is TGTGCCAGCAGCTCAACAGGGAACTATGGCTACACCTTC. Residues: CASSSTGNYGYTF.

Details on this clone: Other nucleotide sequences in the sample specify the same CDR3. The CDR3 bases are TGTGCCAGCAGCTTGGACGGATATAATCAGCCCCAGCATTTT. It yields the protein CASSLDGYNQPQHF. The chain recombines TRBV7-2 with TRBJ1-5; D is unclear. Germline assignment: CDR1 SGHTA and CDR2 FQGNSA. This CDR3 spans 14 amino acids. Trimming shortened V by 3 bases and J by 4 bases, and 10 bases separated the two germline ends.

As regards this clone: A junction boundary mismatches the germline segment, possibly from a read error. As DNA, the CDR3 is TGCGCCCGCAGCTTCCGGGACTCGCGGGCGGGGGGGATCGCCGAGGAGCTGTTTTTT. Translation: CARSFRDSRAGGIAEELFF. The rearrangement links TRBV5-1 to TRBJ2-2; 9 bases match TRBD2. Germline V gives CDR1 SGHRS, CDR2 YFSETQ. The CDR3 length is 19 residues. Drawing the rest from reference TRBV5-1 and TRBJ2-2, the complete variable domain is KAGVTQTPRYLIKTRGQQVTLSCSPISGHRSVSWYQQTPGQGLQFLFEYFSETQRNKGNFPGRFSGRQFSNSRSEMNVSTLELGDSALYLCARSFRDSRAGGIAEELFFGEGSRLTVL.

Concerning this clone: This sample also contains other DNA sequences that code for the same CDR3. The chain joins TRBV7-8 to TRBJ1-5; the D is unclear. Between the trimmed V and J ends, which lost 5 bases and 0 bases, there was a span of 8 bases. The CDR3 spans 14 residues. Germline-derived CDR1 and CDR2 are SGHVS and FQNEAQ. The CDR3 region has the DNA TGTGCCAGCAGCCTAACAGATAGCAATCAGCCCCAGCATTTT. Residues: CASSLTDSNQPQHF.

The chain links TRBV5-5 to TRBJ2-7; D is unclear. In germline, CDR1 is SGHKS, CDR2 YYEKEE (reference sequence). V lost 1 base, J lost 3 bases, and 11 bases lay in between. CDR3 length: 14 residues. CDR3 region: CASSLRPFDYEQYF. The CDR3 coding sequence is TGTGCCAGCAGCTTGCGGCCCTTCGACTACGAGCAGTACTTC.

This clone was seen only a few times. The gene calls are TRBV28 and TRBJ2-3, with D possibly TRBD2 on 6 matching bases. V lost 4 bases and J 6 bases, leaving 17 bases between the germline ends. CDR1 is MDHEN and CDR2 is SYDVKM in the germline V gene. The CDR3 is made up of 15 amino acids. The CDR3 sequence is CASSSPGFAGDTQYF. The CDR3 DNA follows: TGTGCCAGCAGTTCGCCAGGCTTCGCGGGGGATACGCAGTATTTT.

The chain recombines TRBV2 with TRBJ1-1, with a possible D match to TRBD1 (6 bases). This CDR3 contains 13 residues. V gave up 10 bases and J gave up 0 bases, with 12 bases separating them. From germline, CDR1 is SNHLY and CDR2 FYNNEI. The CDR3 here is CATSGEMNTEAFF. In DNA, the CDR3 is TGTGCCACTTCAGGGGAAATGAACACTGAAGCTTTCTTT.

The chain uses TRBV30 and TRBJ1-2; unclear D gene. CDR3 size: 11 residues. Germline CDR1 reads GTSNPN; CDR2 reads SVGIG (reference sequence). With 5 bases removed from V and 4 bases from J, the gap between germline ends came to 8 bases. The CDR3 DNA reads TGTGCCTGGGGAGTGGTCTATGGCTACACCTTC. Translated, it gives CAWGVVYGYTF. The full variable domain, completed using reference TRBV30 and TRBJ1-2, is SQTIHQWPATLVQPVGSPLSLECTVEGTSNPNLYWYRQAAGRGLQLLFYSVGIGQISSEVPQNLSASRPQDRQFILSSKKLLLSDSGFYLCAWGVVYGYTFGSGTRLTVV.

In its sample, this clone was seen many times. The chain is built from TRBV5-4 and TRBJ2-7, with a weak D call TRBD1 (5 bases). V lost 3 bases, J lost 9 bases, and 10 bases lay in between. This CDR3 spans 11 amino acids. Germline-derived CDR1 and CDR2 are SGHNT and YYREEE (reference sequence). The CDR3 loop reads CASSSSGLQYF. CDR3 nucleotides: TGTGCCAGCAGCTCATCAGGGTTGCAGTACTTC.

The chain uses TRBV5-5 and TRBJ2-7, with D maybe TRBD2 (6 bases). Germline CDR1 SGHKS, CDR2 YYEKEE (reference sequence). The V end lost 3 bases, the J end lost 3 bases, and 13 bases lay between the germline ends. The CDR3 has 14 amino acids. The CDR3 DNA sequence: TGTGCCAGCAGCTCGGACTACTCGGGCTACGAGCAGTACTTC. This encodes CASSSDYSGYEQYF. Drawing the rest from reference TRBV5-5 and TRBJ2-7, the complete variable domain is DAGVTQSPTHLIKTRGQQVTLRCSPISGHKSVSWYQQVLGQGPQFIFQYYEKEERGRGNFPDRFSARQFPNYSSELNVNALLLGDSALYLCASSSDYSGYEQYFGPGTRLTVT.